The present TCR beta chain was sequenced within a study of cytomegalovirus exposure and HLA in healthy donors. V lost 3 bases to trimming and J lost 0 bases; unmatched junction nucleotides: 15. This CDR3 has 19 amino acids. Germline assignment: CDR1 SEHNR and CDR2 FQNEAQ (reference sequence). It was with 60 Vbeta and 13 Jbeta primers that the PCR ran. Using immunoSEQ multiplex PCR, the repertoire was profiled, and TCRdb retains in-frame clones only, with some absent. The data show roughly 120,000 clones, with about 79% seen just once and roughly 2% held by the top ten. The sequenced sample was PBMCs. The clonotype was recovered from a man younger than 35 in good health and CMV-seronegative. The rearrangement links TRBV7-9 to TRBJ2-7, with 9 bases fitting TRBD1. The CDR3 coding sequence is TGTGCCAGCAGCTTTCGTCCCGGGACAGGGAACAAGGTCTCCTACGAGCAGTACTTC. It encodes CASSFRPGTGNKVSYEQYF.